What follows describes a single T cell receptor (beta chain). Its antigen is currently unknown. The protocol was immunoSEQ multiplex PCR, while the TCRdb copy is restricted to in-frame clones and leaves out a portion. The sample carries around 170,000 clones, about 93% recorded once. The CDR3 totals 18 residues. Unmatched junction bases numbered 8, after V lost 1 base and J lost 2 bases. CDR1 and CDR2 from the germline V gene are SGHAT and FQNNGV. Pooling was applied to second doses at about 4 or about 12 weeks. The sample originates from a study of T cell responses to AZD1222 COVID-19 vaccine. Study-level results: Females made up more of the donors, who were largely white British, and clonal diversity may have come out too low. Spike-specific TCR breadth and depth went up after people got two AZD1222 doses.

The sample here was peripheral blood, taken 28 days after the second AZD1222 dose. This clonotype originated in an adult who received the AZD1222 COVID-19 vaccine. The gene calls are TRBV11-2 and TRBJ1-5; TRBD1 matches at 10 bases. This chain's CDR3 is CASSLGDRGLGGNQPQHF. The DNA of the CDR3 is TGTGCCAGCAGCTTAGGCGACAGGGGGCTGGGTGGCAATCAGCCCCAGCATTTT.